This TCR beta chain was captured by sequencing in a study of shared clonotypes between healthy human individuals. Data came from immunoSEQ multiplex PCR; TCRdb stores just in-frame clones and leaves some out. Among 850,000 to 1,100,000 clones listed, about 80% were seen once. This clone was seen more than once but under ten times. Its target is not known. Study conclusions and caveats: It was anticipated that sequencing depth would influence how many clonotypes donors shared. The study generally estimated greater richness for naive than memory subsets. The sampled material consisted only of blood, and tissue repertoires are likely to differ.

V lost 3 bases, J lost 1 base, and 10 bases lay in between. The CDR3 length is 14 residues. CDR1 and CDR2 (germline): SQVTM, ANQGSEA. A split of CD4+ cells into CD45RA+ naive and CD45RA-negative memory subsets was performed. The chain recombines TRBV29-1 with TRBJ2-4; the D is unclear. The source of this sequence is a man younger than 30 in good health. Some clones in this sample may be carry-over from other donors' samples. The sequencing input was memory CD4+ T cells from PBMCs. Indicated subset: CD45RA-negative fraction. The CDR3 nucleotides read TGCAGCGTTGAGGGTGGTTTGGCCAAAAACATTCAGTACTTC. It codes for CSVEGGLAKNIQYF.